This T cell receptor (beta chain) was obtained from a study of PD-1 blockade in classical Hodgkin lymphoma. Study details: Patients were administered nivolumab (3 mg/kg intravenously) every 2 weeks.

Germline V gene data show CDR1 as LNHDA and CDR2 as SQIVND (reference sequence). The CDR3 totals 14 residues. Trimming shortened V by 3 bases and J by 3 bases, and 9 bases separated the two germline ends. As to this clone: Its matching antigen is unknown.

The time point was: cycle 4 day 1 (C4D1), after 6 weeks of nivolumab. Relapse was seen in all patients after autologous stem cell transplantation, and brentuximab vedotin exposure was variable. Complete response, partial response or progressive disease were the best responses. TCRdb's table, derived via immunoSEQ multiplex PCR, lists solely in-frame clones and lacks some. The top ten clones hold around 17% of a sample with 100,000 to 120,000 clones, roughly 87% of them seen once. Points from the study as a whole: Baseline TCR diversity was reportedly lower in newly diagnosed patients than in healthy donors. It was reported as lower still in relapsed/refractory patients.

The specimen was peripheral blood mononuclear cells (PBMCs), collected before the fourth cycle of nivolumab. This receptor was identified in a human donor with classical Hodgkin lymphoma. The chain joins TRBV19 to TRBJ1-5, with unresolved D. CDR3 residues: CASSIGVVNQPQHF. Here the CDR3 DNA reads TGTGCCAGTAGTATCGGCGTAGTCAATCAGCCCCAGCATTTT.